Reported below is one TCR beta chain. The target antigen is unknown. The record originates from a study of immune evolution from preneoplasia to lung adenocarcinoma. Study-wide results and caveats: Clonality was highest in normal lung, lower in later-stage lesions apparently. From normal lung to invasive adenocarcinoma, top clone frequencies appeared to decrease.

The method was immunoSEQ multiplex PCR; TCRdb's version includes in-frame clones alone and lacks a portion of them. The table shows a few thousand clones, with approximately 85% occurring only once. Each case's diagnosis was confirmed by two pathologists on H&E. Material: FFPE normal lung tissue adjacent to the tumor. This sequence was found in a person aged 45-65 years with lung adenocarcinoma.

This CDR3 reads CASSGTSGRNEQYF. CDR3 DNA sequence: TGTGCCAGCAGTGGGACTAGCGGGAGGAACGAGCAGTACTTC. The chain couples TRBV2 to TRBJ2-7; TRBD2 agrees at 14 bases. V lost 4 bases and J lost 5; bases outside the gene matches: 1. This CDR3 has 14 residues. Germline V CDR1 and CDR2: SNHLY, FYNNEI.